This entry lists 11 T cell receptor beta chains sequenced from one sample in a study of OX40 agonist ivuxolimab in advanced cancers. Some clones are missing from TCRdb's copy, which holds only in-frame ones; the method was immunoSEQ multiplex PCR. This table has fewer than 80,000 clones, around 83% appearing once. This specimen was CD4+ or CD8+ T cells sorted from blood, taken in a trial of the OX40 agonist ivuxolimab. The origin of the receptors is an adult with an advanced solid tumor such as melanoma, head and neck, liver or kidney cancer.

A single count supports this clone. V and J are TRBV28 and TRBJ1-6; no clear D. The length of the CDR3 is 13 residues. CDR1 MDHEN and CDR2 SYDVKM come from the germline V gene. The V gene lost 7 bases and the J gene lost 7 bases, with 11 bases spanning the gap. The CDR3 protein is CASIPAWNSPLHF. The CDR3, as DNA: TGTGCCAGCATCCCAGCTTGGAATTCACCCCTCCACTTT.

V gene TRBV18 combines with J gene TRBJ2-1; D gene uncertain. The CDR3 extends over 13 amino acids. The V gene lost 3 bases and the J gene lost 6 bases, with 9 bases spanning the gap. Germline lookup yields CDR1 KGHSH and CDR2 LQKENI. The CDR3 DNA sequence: TGTGCCAGCTCACCGGCCGTATTCAATGAGCAGTTCTTC. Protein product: CASSPAVFNEQFF.

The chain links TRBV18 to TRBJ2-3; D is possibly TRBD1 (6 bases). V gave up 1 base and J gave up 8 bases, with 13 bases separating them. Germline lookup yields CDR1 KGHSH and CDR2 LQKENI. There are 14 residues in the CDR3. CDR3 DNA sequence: TGTGCCAGCTCACCACAGGGTTTGGGGGCTACGCAGTATTTT. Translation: CASSPQGLGATQYF.

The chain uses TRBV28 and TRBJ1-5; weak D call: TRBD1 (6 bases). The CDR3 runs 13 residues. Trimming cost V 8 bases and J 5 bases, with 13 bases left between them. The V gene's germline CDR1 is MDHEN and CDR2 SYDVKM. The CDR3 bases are TGTGCCAGCCAAGGGGGGATGGATCAGCCCCAGCATTTT. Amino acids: CASQGGMDQPQHF. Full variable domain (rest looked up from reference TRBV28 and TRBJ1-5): DVKVTQSSRYLVKRTGEKVFLECVQDMDHENMFWYRQDPGLGLRLIYFSYDVKMKEKGDIPEGYSVSREKKERFSLILESASTNQTSMYLCASQGGMDQPQHFGDGTRLSIL.

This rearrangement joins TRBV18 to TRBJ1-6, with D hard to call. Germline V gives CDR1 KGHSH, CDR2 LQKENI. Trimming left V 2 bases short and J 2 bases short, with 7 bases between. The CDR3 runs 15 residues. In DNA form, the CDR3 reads TGTGCCAGCTCACCAGGCAAGACCTATAATTCACCCCTCCACTTT. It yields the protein CASSPGKTYNSPLHF.

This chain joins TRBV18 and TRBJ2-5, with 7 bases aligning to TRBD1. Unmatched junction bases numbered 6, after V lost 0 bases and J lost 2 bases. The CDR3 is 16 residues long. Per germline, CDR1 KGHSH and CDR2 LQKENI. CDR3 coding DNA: TGTGCCAGCTCACCACCGGCTGGCAGGGGGCAAGAGACCCAGTACTTC. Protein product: CASSPPAGRGQETQYF.

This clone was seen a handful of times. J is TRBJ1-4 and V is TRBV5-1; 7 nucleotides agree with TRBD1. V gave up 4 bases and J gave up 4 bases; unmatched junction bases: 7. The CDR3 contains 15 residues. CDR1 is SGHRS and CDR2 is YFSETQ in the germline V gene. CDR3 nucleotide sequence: TGCGCCAGCAGCACCACCGGGACAGATAATGAAAAACTGTTTTTT. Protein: CASSTTGTDNEKLFF.

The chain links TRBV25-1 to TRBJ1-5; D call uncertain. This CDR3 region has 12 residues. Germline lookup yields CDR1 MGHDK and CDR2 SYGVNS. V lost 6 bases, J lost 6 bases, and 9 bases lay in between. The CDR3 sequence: CASSPRTQPQHF. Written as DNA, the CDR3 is TGTGCCAGCAGCCCAAGGACTCAGCCCCAGCATTTT.

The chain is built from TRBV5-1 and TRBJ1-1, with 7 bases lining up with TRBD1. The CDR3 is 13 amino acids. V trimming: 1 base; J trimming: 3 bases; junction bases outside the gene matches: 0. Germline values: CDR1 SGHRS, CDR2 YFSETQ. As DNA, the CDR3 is TGCGCCAGCAGCTTGCAGGGGGACACTGAAGCTTTCTTT. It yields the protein CASSLQGDTEAFF.

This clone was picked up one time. CDR3 sequence reads: CASSIPGGSYEQYF. The CDR3 DNA reads TGTGCCAGTAGTATCCCAGGGGGTTCCTACGAGCAGTACTTC. V usage is TRBV19 and J usage is TRBJ2-7; 7 bases agree with TRBD1. Trimming removed 3 bases from V and 1 base from J; junction bases left unmatched: 3. Per germline, CDR1 LNHDA and CDR2 SQIVND (reference sequence). The CDR3 sequence is 14 residues long.

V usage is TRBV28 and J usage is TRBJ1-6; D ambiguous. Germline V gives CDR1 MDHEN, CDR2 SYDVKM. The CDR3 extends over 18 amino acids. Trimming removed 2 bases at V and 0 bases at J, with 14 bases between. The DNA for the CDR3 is TGTGCCAGCAGTTTAGGTGGTAAGGGTAGCTCCTATAATTCACCCCTCCACTTT. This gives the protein CASSLGGKGSSYNSPLHF.